One sample yielded the 2 T cell receptor beta chains listed below, sequenced in a study of tumor-infiltrating lymphocytes in localized non-small cell lung cancer. This table comes from immunoSEQ multiplex PCR, and its TCRdb copy is limited to in-frame clones, with some not included. The sample yields about 7,200 clones, more than 60% seen once. The source material was lung tumor tissue. Receptors were obtained from a human donor with non-small cell lung cancer.

This clone was detected a few times. The rearrangement uses TRBV27 and TRBJ2-1; 9 nucleotides line up with TRBD1. The CDR3 runs to 14 residues. With 6 bases clipped from V and 5 bases from J, the junction kept 5 bases outside the gene matches. Germline V gene lookup returns CDR1 MNHEY and CDR2 SMNVEV (reference sequence). The CDR3 DNA follows: TGTGCCAGCAGACCCGGGACAGGGAACAATGAGCAGTTCTTC. Its protein product is CASRPGTGNNEQFF.

The V gene is TRBV6-1, the J gene TRBJ2-1, with 9 bases fitting TRBD1. Germline trimming cut 3 bases from V and 9 bases from J; bases unmatched to any gene: 12. Germline CDR1 is MNHNS and CDR2 is SASEGT. The CDR3 runs 16 residues. CDR3 residues: CASSEGDRDGGGEQFF. The DNA for the CDR3 is TGTGCCAGCAGTGAGGGGGACAGGGATGGAGGAGGTGAGCAGTTCTTC.